These 5 T cell receptor beta chains were sequenced from one sample in a study of blood T cell repertoires in COVID-19. Profiling relied on immunoSEQ multiplex PCR, and the TCRdb table lists in-frame clones only, not all of them. This table holds roughly 290,000 clones, roughly 80% found once. The source material was peripheral blood. These receptors originate from a person between 65 and 79 years old with COVID-19, enrolled during active disease.

In DNA form, the CDR3 reads TGTGCCAGCAGCTTAACAGCTCGCACAGATACGCAGTATTTT. Its translation is CASSLTARTDTQYF. V is TRBV7-9 and J is TRBJ2-3; unclear D gene. Trimming pared 2 bases from V and 1 base from J, leaving 7 bases between. The germline CDR1 and CDR2 sequences are SEHNR and FQNEAQ (reference sequence). The CDR3 is 14 amino acids.

This chain joins TRBV18 and TRBJ1-5; no definite D call. Germline CDR1 KGHSH, CDR2 LQKENI. CDR3 length: 13 amino acids. The V gene lost 3 bases and the J gene lost 8 bases, with 11 bases spanning the gap. CDR3 bases: TGTGCCAGCTCACCGCGAGGGTTCGAGCCCCAGCATTTT. Protein: CASSPRGFEPQHF.

The chain uses TRBV29-1 and TRBJ1-1; D is possibly TRBD1 (5 bases). The germline V and J ends were trimmed by 3 bases and 3 bases, with 14 bases remaining between them. This CDR3 is built from 14 residues. Per germline, CDR1 SQVTM and CDR2 ANQGSEA. The DNA for the CDR3 is TGCAGCGTTGAGGTGGGGGGGTTGGACACTGAAGCTTTCTTT. Translated: CSVEVGGLDTEAFF.

This clone was observed once. The gene calls are TRBV14 and TRBJ2-3, with a possible D match to TRBD2 (5 bases). The CDR3 has 16 amino acids. The germline V gene encodes CDR1 SGHDN and CDR2 FVKESK. V was clipped by 0 bases and J by 2 bases, with 12 bases between them. For the CDR3, the DNA is TGTGCCAGCAGCCAAGATTTTGCTAGCTCCACAGATACGCAGTATTTT. This codes for CASSQDFASSTDTQYF.

The chain employs TRBV7-2 and TRBJ1-3, with 7 bases lining up with TRBD1. CDR1 is SGHTA and CDR2 is FQGNSA in the germline V gene. Trimming took 0 bases from V and 12 from J; bases not matched to a gene: 14. This CDR3 contains 16 residues. The CDR3 bases are TGTGCCAGCAGCTTAGCTGAGGGGGCGCGAGGAAACGGCATATATTTT. Translated, it gives CASSLAEGARGNGIYF.